This passage covers 15 T cell receptor beta chains from one sample sequenced in a study of beta chain features in type 1 diabetes. Study observations and caveats: Shorter TCRB CDR3s, moderately but significantly so, marked every one of the four CD4+ subsets in Type 1 diabetes patients.

Their specific antigens are unknown. The whole isolated RNA underwent reverse transcription, so sequencing captured expressed TCRB transcripts. Sequenced by immunoSEQ multiplex PCR; TCRdb stores in-frame clones only, minus some. The sample carries about 740,000 clones, around an eighth recorded once. Sequenced sample: naive CD4+ T cells from blood. The receptors shown here come from a young man with type 1 diabetes.

The V call is TRBV30, the J call TRBJ2-1, with TRBD1 matching over 7 bases. V lost 6 bases and J lost 1; bases outside the gene matches: 6. Germline CDR1 and CDR2: GTSNPN and SVGIG (reference sequence). The CDR3 runs to 14 residues. The CDR3 DNA follows: TGTGCCTGCCTCCGGGACAGTTCCTACAATGAGCAGTTCTTC. It translates to CACLRDSSYNEQFF.

The gene calls are TRBV27 and TRBJ1-1; D uncertain. The germline CDR1 and CDR2 sequences are MNHEY and SMNVEV (reference sequence). Between the trimmed V and J ends, which lost 3 bases and 5 bases, there was a span of 13 bases. This CDR3 region has 14 residues. The CDR3 region is CASSFSLPPTEAFF. In nucleotides, the CDR3 is TGTGCCAGCAGTTTTAGTTTACCCCCAACTGAAGCTTTCTTT.

This sequence joins TRBV7-3 and TRBJ1-1; TRBD1 aligns across 11 bases. Germline V gene lookup returns CDR1 SGHTA and CDR2 FQGTGA. This CDR3 has 14 amino acids. Trimming removed 3 bases from V and 5 bases from J; junction bases left unmatched: 2. CDR3 protein: CASSLDRGHTEAFF. CDR3 DNA sequence: TGTGCCAGCAGCTTGGACAGGGGGCATACTGAAGCTTTCTTT.

The chain is built from TRBV5-1 and TRBJ1-1; the match to TRBD1 covers 7 bases. The CDR3 has 14 amino acids. The junction had 3 bases not matched to a gene; V was cut back by 4 bases and J by 0 bases. In germline, CDR1 is SGHRS, CDR2 YFSETQ. CDR3 nucleotide sequence: TGCGCCAGCAGCCCACAGGGGTTGAACACTGAAGCTTTCTTT. Translated, it gives CASSPQGLNTEAFF.

This clone occurred a few times. This rearrangement joins TRBV6-5 to TRBJ2-1; 9 bases match TRBD1. The V segment lost 5 bases and the J segment 9 bases; nucleotides outside the gene matches: 11. From germline, CDR1 is MNHEY and CDR2 SVGAGI. The length of the CDR3 is 15 residues. The CDR3, as DNA: TGTGCCAGCAGTATGGAGGGGACAGGGTTGCGTGAGCAGTTCTTC. It encodes CASSMEGTGLREQFF.

This clone has a handful of counts. The rearrangement links TRBV7-3 to TRBJ2-3; D uncertain. This CDR3 has 12 residues. From germline, CDR1 is SGHTA and CDR2 FQGTGA. Trimming left V 4 bases short and J 10 bases short, with 12 bases between. In nucleotides, the CDR3 is TGTGCCAGCAGCTCTGACTTAGGCGCGCAGTATTTT. Translated, it gives CASSSDLGAQYF.

The chain joins TRBV6-6 to TRBJ2-1; no reliable D call. This CDR3 region has 13 residues. Germline V gene sequence: CDR1 MNHNY, CDR2 SVGAGI (reference sequence). Trimming removed 2 bases at V and 10 bases at J, with 12 bases between. CDR3 residues: CASSYSLAQEQFF. CDR3 coding DNA: TGTGCCAGCAGTTACAGTTTAGCACAGGAGCAGTTCTTC.

This clone was detected a few times. The rearrangement joins TRBV5-4 to TRBJ2-1; the match to TRBD1 covers 9 bases. CDR1 is SGHNT, CDR2 YYREEE, per germline (reference sequence). V lost 4 bases and J lost 7; bases outside the gene matches: 15. There are 17 residues in the CDR3. CDR3 protein: CASSPELRDRVGNEQFF. The CDR3 nucleotides read TGTGCCAGCAGCCCGGAACTCCGGGACAGGGTCGGGAATGAGCAGTTCTTC.

The CDR3 reads CATAALAGDYGYTF. The CDR3 DNA reads TGTGCCACAGCTGCCTTGGCAGGGGACTATGGCTACACCTTC. The chain joins TRBV10-3 to TRBJ1-2; perhaps TRBD1 as D (6 bases). V was cut by 10 bases and J by 3 bases, with 18 bases left in between. The germline gives CDR1 ENHRY, CDR2 SYGVKD. CDR3 length: 14 residues.

The V call is TRBV28, the J call TRBJ2-7; D not resolved. CDR3 length: 19 amino acids. V dropped 3 bases and J dropped 1 base, with 25 bases sitting between them. Germline-derived CDR1 and CDR2 are MDHEN and SYDVKM. This CDR3 is CASSFLGVGGPTLSYEQYF. The DNA of the CDR3 is TGTGCCAGCAGTTTTCTTGGGGTGGGTGGGCCGACTCTTTCCTACGAGCAGTACTTC.

This clone was counted between two and nine times. The J gene is TRBJ1-4, the V gene TRBV5-6, with 9 bases fitting TRBD1. Germline CDR1 and CDR2: SGHDT and YYEEEE. The J segment lost 7 bases and the V segment lost 3 bases, leaving 1 base of the junction unmatched. The CDR3 is made up of 13 amino acids. CDR3 amino acids: CASSWTGAEKLFF. The CDR3 coding sequence is TGTGCCAGCAGCTGGACAGGGGCTGAAAAACTGTTTTTT.

This clone was seen more than once but under ten times. The J gene is TRBJ1-4, the V gene TRBV7-2, with unresolved D. Trimming removed 3 bases from V and 8 bases from J, with 7 bases in between. There are 12 residues in the CDR3. The V gene's germline CDR1 is SGHTA and CDR2 FQGNSA. CDR3 coding DNA: TGTGCCAGCAGCTTCGAAAGGGAAAAACTGTTTTTT. This codes for CASSFEREKLFF.

The chain combines TRBV5-6 with TRBJ1-1, with 7 bases matching TRBD1. The CDR3 is 15 amino acids. The germline gives CDR1 SGHDT, CDR2 YYEEEE. With V trimmed by 5 bases and J by 1 base, 8 bases remained unmatched. CDR3 sequence reads: CASRKGGGENTEAFF. The DNA of the CDR3 is TGTGCCAGCAGGAAAGGGGGCGGTGAGAACACTGAAGCTTTCTTT. Full variable domain (remainder filled in from reference TRBV5-6 and TRBJ1-1): DAGVTQSPTHLIKTRGQQVTLRCSPKSGHDTVSWYQQALGQGPQFIFQYYEEEERQRGNFPDRFSGHQFPNYSSELNVNALLLGDSALYLCASRKGGGENTEAFFGQGTRLTVV.

The chain employs TRBV19 and TRBJ1-6; no clear D gene. Germline CDR1 is LNHDA and CDR2 is SQIVND (reference sequence). This CDR3 comprises 13 residues. Trimming removed 5 bases from V and 5 bases from J, with 7 bases in between. As DNA, the CDR3 is TGTGCCAGTAGTTTGGGCGATAATTCACCCCTCCACTTT. Translation gives CASSLGDNSPLHF.

In its sample, this clone was seen a few times. V usage is TRBV19 and J usage is TRBJ1-1; no clear D gene. V lost 9 bases and J lost 1, with 9 bases in between. This CDR3 is built from 12 residues. Germline loops: CDR1 LNHDA, CDR2 SQIVND (reference sequence). The CDR3 spells CASSRENTEAFF. The CDR3 DNA sequence: TGTGCCAGCAGCAGAGAGAACACTGAAGCTTTCTTT.